The next 12 T cell receptor gamma chains were all read from a single sample in a study of gamma-delta chains in newborns, infants, children. TCRdb redid clone calling on the reads using CATT. The data hold thousands of gamma-chain clones, with around 64% observed a single time. Sequencing was performed on blood. The receptors shown here come from a child who was a newborn, infant or young child, either healthy, febrile or measles-vaccinated (not recorded which).

J is TRGJP and V is TRGV9. Here the J gene was assigned by germline matching of the DNA, as TCRdb has none. With 6 bases clipped from V and 5 bases from J, the junction kept 4 bases outside the gene matches. The CDR3 has 15 residues. In germline, CDR1 is GITISATS, CDR2 ISYDGTV (reference sequence). The CDR3: CALWSKELGKKIKVF. In DNA form, the CDR3 reads TGTGCCTTGTGGAGTAAAGAGTTGGGCAAAAAAATCAAGGTATTT.

This chain links TRGV2 with TRGJ1 or TRGJ2. TCRdb carries no J gene annotation; the J gene was assigned here by matching the DNA with germline. From germline, CDR1 is EGSNGY and CDR2 YDSYNSKV. The CDR3 is 12 amino acids. V dropped 0 bases and J dropped 9; count of bases not matched to a gene: 5. This CDR3 reads CATWDGPTKKLF. The CDR3 coding sequence is TGTGCCACCTGGGACGGGCCTACTAAGAAACTCTTT.

The V call is TRGV4, the J call TRGJ1 or TRGJ2. The J gene, left out of TCRdb, was set here by checking the DNA against germline. Trimming took 5 bases from V and 9 from J; bases not matched to a gene: 7. This CDR3 is 11 amino acids long. The germline CDR1 and CDR2 sequences are EGSTGY and YDSYTSSV. The CDR3 loop is CATWASPKKLF. Written as DNA, the CDR3 is TGTGCCACCTGGGCCAGCCCTAAGAAACTCTTT.

This rearrangement joins TRGV4 to TRGJ1 or TRGJ2. Germline matching of the DNA provided the J gene here, since TCRdb leaves it blank. CDR1 and CDR2 from the germline V gene are EGSTGY and YDSYTSSV. The CDR3 length is 11 residues. The J segment lost 9 bases and the V segment lost 0 bases, leaving 2 bases of the junction unmatched. CDR3 nucleotide sequence: TGTGCCACCTGGGATGGGGGTAAGAAACTCTTT. Translating it yields CATWDGGKKLF.

This clone was counted only a few times. The identical CDR3 is also encoded by other nucleotide sequences in the sample. V and J are TRGV2 and TRGJP2. The J gene was missing in TCRdb and was found by matching the end of the DNA to germline. V was clipped by 2 bases and J by 2 bases; unmatched bases: 2. This CDR3 has 14 residues. Germline values: CDR1 EGSNGY, CDR2 YDSYNSKV. The CDR3 here is CATWDESSDWIKTF. CDR3 bases: TGTGCCACCTGGGACGAGAGTAGTGATTGGATCAAGACGTTT.

There are a few counts of this clone. Other DNA sequences in the same sample also yield this CDR3. The chain couples TRGV4 to TRGJ1 or TRGJ2. Since TCRdb gives no J gene, matching the DNA to germline was used here to assign it. The CDR3 has 13 amino acids. From germline, CDR1 is EGSTGY and CDR2 YDSYTSSV. Trimming removed 0 bases from V and 5 bases from J; junction bases left unmatched: 4. The CDR3 coding sequence is TGTGCCACCTGGGATGGGCCAGATTATAAGAAACTCTTT. Its protein is CATWDGPDYKKLF.

The chain employs TRGV4 and TRGJ1 or TRGJ2. TCRdb carries no J gene annotation; the J gene was assigned here by matching the DNA with germline. Germline lookup yields CDR1 EGSTGY and CDR2 YDSYTSSV. Trimming took 1 base from V and 1 from J; bases not matched to a gene: 7. The CDR3 is 15 amino acids. The CDR3 spells CATWDGILNYYKKLF. In DNA form, the CDR3 reads TGTGCCACCTGGGATGGAATCCTCAATTATTATAAGAAACTCTTT.

This clone appeared a single time. The junction departs from the called germline gene at one end, perhaps through a read error. In the same sample, other DNA sequences code for this CDR3. The gene calls are TRGV9 and TRGJ1 or TRGJ2. No J gene was available from TCRdb, and it was assigned here by a germline match of the DNA. The germline gives CDR1 GITISATS, CDR2 ISYDGTV (reference sequence). The CDR3 spans 11 residues. The CDR3 is CALWSSSKKLF. CDR3 DNA: TGTGCCCTGTGGAGCTCCTCCAAGAAACTCTTT.

In its sample, this clone was seen a few times. The V and J genes are TRGV4 and TRGJ1 or TRGJ2. TCRdb lists no J gene, so it was determined here by aligning the DNA to germline. CDR1 and CDR2 from the germline V gene are EGSTGY and YDSYTSSV. The CDR3 runs 12 residues. V dropped 6 bases and J dropped 0; count of bases not matched to a gene: 2. CDR3 protein: CATWPNYYKKLF. CDR3 DNA: TGTGCCACCTGGCCGAATTATTATAAGAAACTCTTT.

V and J are TRGV9 and TRGJ1 or TRGJ2. Assignment of the J gene here rests on matching the DNA to germline, because TCRdb gives none. This CDR3 spans 11 amino acids. Trimming cost V 3 bases and J 7 bases; bases outside gene matches: 3. Germline loops: CDR1 GITISATS, CDR2 ISYDGTV (reference sequence). CDR3 sequence: CALWERYKKLF. The CDR3 bases are TGTGCCTTGTGGGAGAGGTATAAGAAACTCTTT.

On this clone itself: Relative to the germline gene, one junction end is altered; a read error may explain this. The gene calls are TRGV9 and TRGJP. TCRdb leaves out the J gene; it was filled in here by matching the DNA to germline. CDR3 length equals 17 residues. Germline loops: CDR1 GITISATS, CDR2 ISYDGTV (reference sequence). The CDR3 loop reads CALWEVGRELGKKIKVF. The CDR3 DNA sequence: TGTGCCTTGTGGGAGGTCGGGCGAGAGTTGGGCAAAAAAATCAAGGTATTT.

In DNA, the CDR3 is TGTGCCTTGTGGGAGGGGACCGTCTATTATAAGAAACTCTTT. Protein: CALWEGTVYYKKLF. The V and J genes are TRGV9 and TRGJ1 or TRGJ2. Since TCRdb gives no J gene, matching the DNA to germline was used here to assign it. CDR1 is GITISATS, CDR2 ISYDGTV, per germline (reference sequence). The CDR3 runs 14 residues. V was clipped by 2 bases and J by 4 bases; unmatched bases: 8.